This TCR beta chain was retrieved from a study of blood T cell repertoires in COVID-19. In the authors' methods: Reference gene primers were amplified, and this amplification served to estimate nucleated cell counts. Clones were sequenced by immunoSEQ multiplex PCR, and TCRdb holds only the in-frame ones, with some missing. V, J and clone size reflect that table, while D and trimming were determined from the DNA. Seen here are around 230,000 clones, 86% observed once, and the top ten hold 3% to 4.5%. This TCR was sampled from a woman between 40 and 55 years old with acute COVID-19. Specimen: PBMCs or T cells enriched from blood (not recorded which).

The CDR3 reads CASSGNSYTDTQYF. CDR3 nucleotide sequence: TGTGCCAGCAGTGGCAACAGCTACACAGATACGCAGTATTTT. The chain combines TRBV2 with TRBJ2-3; D not resolved. Germline V gene lookup returns CDR1 SNHLY and CDR2 FYNNEI. The CDR3 has 14 amino acids. Trimming removed 4 bases at V and 2 bases at J, with 10 bases between.